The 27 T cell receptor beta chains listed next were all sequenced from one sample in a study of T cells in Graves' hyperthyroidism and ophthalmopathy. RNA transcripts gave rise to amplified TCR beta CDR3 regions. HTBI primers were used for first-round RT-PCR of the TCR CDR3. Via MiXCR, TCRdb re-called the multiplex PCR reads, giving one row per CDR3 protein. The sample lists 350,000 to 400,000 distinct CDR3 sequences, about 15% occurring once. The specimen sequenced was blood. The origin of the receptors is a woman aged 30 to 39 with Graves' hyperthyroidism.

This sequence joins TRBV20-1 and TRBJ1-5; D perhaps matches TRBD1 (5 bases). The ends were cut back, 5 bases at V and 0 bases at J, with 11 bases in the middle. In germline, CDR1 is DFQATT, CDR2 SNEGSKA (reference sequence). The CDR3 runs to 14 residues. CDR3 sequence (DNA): TGCAGTGCTCGGGACGCCACTAGCAATCAGCCCCAGCATTTT. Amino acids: CSARDATSNQPQHF.

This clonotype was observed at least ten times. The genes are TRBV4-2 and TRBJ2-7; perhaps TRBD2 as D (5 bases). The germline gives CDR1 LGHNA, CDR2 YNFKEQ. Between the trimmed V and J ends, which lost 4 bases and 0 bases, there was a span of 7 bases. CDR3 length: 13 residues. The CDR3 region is CASSPGISYEQYF. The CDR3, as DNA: TGTGCCAGCAGCCCCGGGATCTCCTACGAGCAGTACTTC.

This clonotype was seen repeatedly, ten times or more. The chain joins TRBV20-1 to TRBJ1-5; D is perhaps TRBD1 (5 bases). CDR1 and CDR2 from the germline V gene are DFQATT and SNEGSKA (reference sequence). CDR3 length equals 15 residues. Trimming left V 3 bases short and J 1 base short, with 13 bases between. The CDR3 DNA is TGCAGTGCTAGCCCGCTGGGACGCAGCAATCAGCCCCAGCATTTT. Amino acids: CSASPLGRSNQPQHF.

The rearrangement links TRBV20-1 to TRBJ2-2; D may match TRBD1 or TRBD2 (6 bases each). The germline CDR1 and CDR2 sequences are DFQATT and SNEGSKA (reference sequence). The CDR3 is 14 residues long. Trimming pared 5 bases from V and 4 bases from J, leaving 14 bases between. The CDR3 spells CSASRGGGTGELFF. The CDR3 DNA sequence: TGCAGTGCTTCTCGAGGGGGAGGCACCGGGGAGCTGTTTTTT.

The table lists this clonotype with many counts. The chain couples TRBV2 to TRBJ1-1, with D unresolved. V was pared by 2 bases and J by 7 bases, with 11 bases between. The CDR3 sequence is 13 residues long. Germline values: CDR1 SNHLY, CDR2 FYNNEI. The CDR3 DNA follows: TGTGCCAGCAGTGAAAACGGTTGGGGTGAAGCTTTCTTT. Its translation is CASSENGWGEAFF.

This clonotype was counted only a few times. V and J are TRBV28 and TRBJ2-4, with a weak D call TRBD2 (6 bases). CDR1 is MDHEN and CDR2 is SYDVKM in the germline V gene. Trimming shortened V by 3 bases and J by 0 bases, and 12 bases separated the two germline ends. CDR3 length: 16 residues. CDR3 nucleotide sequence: TGTGCCAGCAGTTTTAGGAGGGCCCTAGCCAAAAACATTCAGTACTTC. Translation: CASSFRRALAKNIQYF. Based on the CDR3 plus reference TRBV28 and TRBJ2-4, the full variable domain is DVKVTQSSRYLVKRTGEKVFLECVQDMDHENMFWYRQDPGLGLRLIYFSYDVKMKEKGDIPEGYSVSREKKERFSLILESASTNQTSMYLCASSFRRALAKNIQYFGAGTRLSVL.

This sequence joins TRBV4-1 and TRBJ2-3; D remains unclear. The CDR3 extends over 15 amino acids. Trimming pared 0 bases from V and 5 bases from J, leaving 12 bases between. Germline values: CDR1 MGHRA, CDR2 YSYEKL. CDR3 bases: TGCGCCAGCAGCCAAGATCGACCCCTAGTAGATACGCAGTATTTT. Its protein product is CASSQDRPLVDTQYF.

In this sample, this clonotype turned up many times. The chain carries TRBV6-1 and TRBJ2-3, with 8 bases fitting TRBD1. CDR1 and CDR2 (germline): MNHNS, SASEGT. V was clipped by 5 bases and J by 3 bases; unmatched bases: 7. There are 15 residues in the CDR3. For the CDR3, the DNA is TGTGCCAGCAGTCCATCAGGACAGGGAACAGATACGCAGTATTTT. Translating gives CASSPSGQGTDTQYF.

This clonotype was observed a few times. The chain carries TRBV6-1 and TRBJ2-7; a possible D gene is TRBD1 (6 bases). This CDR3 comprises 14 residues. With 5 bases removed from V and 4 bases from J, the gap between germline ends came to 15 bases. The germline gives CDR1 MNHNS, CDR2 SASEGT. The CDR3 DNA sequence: TGTGCCAGCAGTCTGGACAGACGGGTATACGAGCAGTACTTC. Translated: CASSLDRRVYEQYF.

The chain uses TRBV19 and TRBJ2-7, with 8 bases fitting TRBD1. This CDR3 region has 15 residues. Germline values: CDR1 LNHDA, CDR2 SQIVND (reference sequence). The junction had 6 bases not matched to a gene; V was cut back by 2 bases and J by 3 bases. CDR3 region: CASSIYSQGGYEQYF. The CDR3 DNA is TGTGCCAGTAGTATATACTCACAGGGGGGCTACGAGCAGTACTTC. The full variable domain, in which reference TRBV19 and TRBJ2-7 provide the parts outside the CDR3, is DGGITQSPKYLFRKEGQNVTLSCEQNLNHDAMYWYRQDPGQGLRLIYYSQIVNDFQKGDIAEGYSVSREKKESFPLTVTSAQKNPTAFYLCASSIYSQGGYEQYFGPGTRLTVT.

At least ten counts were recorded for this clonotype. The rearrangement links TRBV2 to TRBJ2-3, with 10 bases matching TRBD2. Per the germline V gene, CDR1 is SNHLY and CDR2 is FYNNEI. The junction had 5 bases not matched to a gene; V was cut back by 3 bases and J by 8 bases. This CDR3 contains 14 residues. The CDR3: CASSDRLAGVTQYF. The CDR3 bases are TGTGCCAGCAGTGACAGGCTAGCGGGAGTTACGCAGTATTTT.

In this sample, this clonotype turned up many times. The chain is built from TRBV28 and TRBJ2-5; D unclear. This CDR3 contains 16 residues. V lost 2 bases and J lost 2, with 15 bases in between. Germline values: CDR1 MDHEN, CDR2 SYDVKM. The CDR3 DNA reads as TGTGCCAGCAGTTTACGCTCCCCTGGCCTACAAGAGACCCAGTACTTC. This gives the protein CASSLRSPGLQETQYF.

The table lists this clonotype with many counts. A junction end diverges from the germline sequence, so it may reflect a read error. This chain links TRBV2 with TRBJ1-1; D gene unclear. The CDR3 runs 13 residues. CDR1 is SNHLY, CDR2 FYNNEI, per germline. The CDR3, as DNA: TGTGCCAGCAGGGCTCCCTTGAAGACTGAAGCTTTCTTT. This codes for CASRAPLKTEAFF.

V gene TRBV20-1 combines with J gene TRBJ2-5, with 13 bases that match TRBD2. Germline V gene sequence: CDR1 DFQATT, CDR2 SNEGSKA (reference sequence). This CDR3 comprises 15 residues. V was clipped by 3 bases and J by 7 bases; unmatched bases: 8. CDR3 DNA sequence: TGCAGTGCTAGTACTAGCGGGAGGGCCCTGGGGACCCAGTACTTC. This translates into CSASTSGRALGTQYF.

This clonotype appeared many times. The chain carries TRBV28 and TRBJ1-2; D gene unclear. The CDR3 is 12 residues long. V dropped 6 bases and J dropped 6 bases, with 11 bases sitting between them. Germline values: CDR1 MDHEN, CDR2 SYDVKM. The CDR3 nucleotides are TGTGCCAGCAGGAGTTACGCAGATGGCTACACCTTC. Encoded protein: CASRSYADGYTF.

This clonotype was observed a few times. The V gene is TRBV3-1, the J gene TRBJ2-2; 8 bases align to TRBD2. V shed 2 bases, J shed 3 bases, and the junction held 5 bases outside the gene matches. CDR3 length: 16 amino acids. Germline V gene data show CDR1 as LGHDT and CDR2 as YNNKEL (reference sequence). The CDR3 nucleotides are TGTGCCAGCAGCCAACGAGCGGGAGTTTACACCGGGGAGCTGTTTTTT. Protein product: CASSQRAGVYTGELFF.

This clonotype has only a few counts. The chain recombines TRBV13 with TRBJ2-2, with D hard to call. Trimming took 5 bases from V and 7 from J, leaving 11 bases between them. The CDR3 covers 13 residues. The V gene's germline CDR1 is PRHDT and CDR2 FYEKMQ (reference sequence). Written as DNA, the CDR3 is TGTGCCAGCAGCCGAGGAGCCTACGGGGAGCTGTTTTTT. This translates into CASSRGAYGELFF.

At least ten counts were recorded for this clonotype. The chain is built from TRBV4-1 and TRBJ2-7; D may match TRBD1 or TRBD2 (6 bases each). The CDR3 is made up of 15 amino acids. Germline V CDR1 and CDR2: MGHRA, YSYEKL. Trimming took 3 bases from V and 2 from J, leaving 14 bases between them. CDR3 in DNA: TGCGCCAGCAGCCAGGTGTCCGGGGGCACCTACGAGCAGTACTTC. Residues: CASSQVSGGTYEQYF.

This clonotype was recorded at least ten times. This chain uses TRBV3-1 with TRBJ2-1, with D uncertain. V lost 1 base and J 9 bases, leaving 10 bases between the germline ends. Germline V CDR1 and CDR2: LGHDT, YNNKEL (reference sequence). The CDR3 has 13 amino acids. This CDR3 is CASSQVWGSEQFF. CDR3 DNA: TGTGCCAGCAGCCAAGTCTGGGGATCTGAGCAGTTCTTC.

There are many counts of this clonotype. The CDR3 DNA is TGTGCCAGCAGCTTAGGTGACTGGAGCTCTGGAAACACCATATATTTT. Its protein is CASSLGDWSSGNTIYF. The V call is TRBV13, the J call TRBJ1-3; D unclear. The V and J ends lost 0 bases and 0 bases respectively, with 9 bases between them. The CDR3 has 16 amino acids. CDR1 PRHDT and CDR2 FYEKMQ come from the germline V gene (reference sequence).

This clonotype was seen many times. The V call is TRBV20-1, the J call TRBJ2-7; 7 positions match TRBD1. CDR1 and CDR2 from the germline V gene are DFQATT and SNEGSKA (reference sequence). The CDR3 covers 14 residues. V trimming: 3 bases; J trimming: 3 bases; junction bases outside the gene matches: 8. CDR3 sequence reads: CSARDGQAIYEQYF. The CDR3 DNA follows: TGCAGTGCTAGGGACGGACAGGCGATCTACGAGCAGTACTTC.

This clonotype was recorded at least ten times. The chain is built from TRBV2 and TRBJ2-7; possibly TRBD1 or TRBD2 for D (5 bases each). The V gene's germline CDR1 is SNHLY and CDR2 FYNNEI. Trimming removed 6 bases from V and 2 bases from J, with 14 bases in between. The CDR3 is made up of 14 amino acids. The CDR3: CASSPTGTTYEQYF. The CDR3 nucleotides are TGTGCCAGCAGCCCCACGGGGACCACCTACGAGCAGTACTTC.

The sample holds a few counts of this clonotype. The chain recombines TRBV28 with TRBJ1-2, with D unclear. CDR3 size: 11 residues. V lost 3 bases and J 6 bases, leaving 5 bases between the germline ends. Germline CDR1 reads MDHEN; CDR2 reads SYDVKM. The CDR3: CASSFHNGYTF. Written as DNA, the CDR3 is TGTGCCAGCAGTTTCCATAATGGCTACACCTTC.

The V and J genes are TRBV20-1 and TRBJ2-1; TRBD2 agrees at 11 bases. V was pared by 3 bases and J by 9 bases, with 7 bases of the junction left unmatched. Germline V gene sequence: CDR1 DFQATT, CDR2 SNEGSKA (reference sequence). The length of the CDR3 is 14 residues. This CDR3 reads CSARTLAGAGEQFF. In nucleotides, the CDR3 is TGCAGTGCTAGGACACTAGCGGGAGCCGGTGAGCAGTTCTTC.

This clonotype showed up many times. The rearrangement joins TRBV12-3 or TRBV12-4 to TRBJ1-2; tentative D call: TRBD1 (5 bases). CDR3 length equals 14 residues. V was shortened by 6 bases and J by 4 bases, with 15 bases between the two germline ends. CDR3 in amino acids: CASSRQGRIYGYTF. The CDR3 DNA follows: TGTGCCAGCAGCCGGCAGGGCAGGATCTATGGCTACACCTTC.

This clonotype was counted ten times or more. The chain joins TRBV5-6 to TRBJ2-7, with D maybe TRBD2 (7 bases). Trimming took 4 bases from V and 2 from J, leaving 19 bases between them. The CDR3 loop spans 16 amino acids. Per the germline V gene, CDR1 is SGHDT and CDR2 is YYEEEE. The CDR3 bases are TGTGCCAGCAGCGGGGACTACGGACAGTCTACCTACGAGCAGTACTTC. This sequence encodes CASSGDYGQSTYEQYF.

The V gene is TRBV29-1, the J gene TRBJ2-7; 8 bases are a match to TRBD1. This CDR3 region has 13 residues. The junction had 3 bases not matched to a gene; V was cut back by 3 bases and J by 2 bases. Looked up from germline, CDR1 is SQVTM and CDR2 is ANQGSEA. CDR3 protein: CSVEGTGTYEQYF. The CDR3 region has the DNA TGCAGCGTTGAGGGGACAGGAACCTACGAGCAGTACTTC.